This T cell receptor beta chain stems from a study of shared clonotypes between healthy human individuals. Findings and limits, study-wide: The donor pool, a small one, limited the genetic and exposure-history diversity represented.

Details on this clone: Its antigen is not identified.

CDR1 is SNHLY, CDR2 FYNNEI, per germline. V lost 7 bases, J lost 1 base, and 19 bases lay in between. The length of the CDR3 is 16 residues. It was across several immunoSEQ plates that each subset's genomic DNA was evenly split. Using immunoSEQ multiplex PCR, the repertoire was profiled, and TCRdb retains in-frame clones only, with some absent. There are 450,000 to 500,000 clones in the sample; approximately 84% occur only once, and approximately 11% lies in the top ten. The TCR originated in a woman aged 40 to 55 in good health. Some clones in this sample may be carry-over from other donors' samples. The sample consisted of PBMCs. The chain couples TRBV2 to TRBJ1-1; D remains ambiguous. The CDR3 spells CASKETNTAPNTEAFF. The CDR3, as DNA: TGTGCCAGCAAGGAAACGAATACAGCACCGAACACTGAAGCTTTCTTT.